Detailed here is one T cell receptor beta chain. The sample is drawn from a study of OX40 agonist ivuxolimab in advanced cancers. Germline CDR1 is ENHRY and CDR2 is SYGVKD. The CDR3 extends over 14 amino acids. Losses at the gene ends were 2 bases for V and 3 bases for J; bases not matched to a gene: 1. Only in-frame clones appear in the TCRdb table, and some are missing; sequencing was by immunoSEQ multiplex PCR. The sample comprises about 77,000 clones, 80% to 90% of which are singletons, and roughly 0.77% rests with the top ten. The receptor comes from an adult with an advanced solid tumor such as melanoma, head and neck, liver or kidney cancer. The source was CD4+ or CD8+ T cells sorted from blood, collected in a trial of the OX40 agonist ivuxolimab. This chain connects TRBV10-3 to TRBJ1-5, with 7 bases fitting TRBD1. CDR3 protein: CAISEGQVNQPQHF. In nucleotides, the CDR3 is TGTGCCATCAGTGAGGGACAGGTCAATCAGCCCCAGCATTTT.